These T cell receptor beta chains were read from a single sample in a study of siplizumab effects on memory and regulatory T cells. The repertoire was sequenced with immunoSEQ multiplex PCR; TCRdb's copy has only in-frame clones and lacks some. Of 100,000 to 110,000 clones in the sample, more than 90% were seen once. Material for sequencing was CD4+ T cells sorted from blood. The receptor source for this set is a human donor in good health. Each CDR3 is given with its conserved first and last residue. A D gene is named only where the DNA matches it firmly. The listing skips clone size in some rows; elsewhere it reads once, few, many or a size class.

d_gene,abundance,v_gene,j_gene,CDR3aa,CDR3nt
TRBD1,-,TRBV5-1,TRBJ1-6,CASSTDDRGHSPLHF,TGCGCCAGCAGCACGGATGACAGGGGGCACTCACCCCTCCACTTT
TRBD2,-,TRBV11-3,TRBJ2-1,CASSPGLADNEQFF,TGTGCCAGCAGCCCTGGACTAGCGGACAATGAGCAGTTCTTC
-,-,TRBV6-5,TRBJ1-2,CASSYLADYGYTF,TGTGCCAGCAGTTATTTGGCGGACTATGGCTACACCTTC
-,-,TRBV6-1,TRBJ2-2,CASGLFAGELFF,TGTGCCAGCGGATTGTTCGCCGGGGAGCTGTTTTTT
TRBD1,-,TRBV28,TRBJ1-6,CASSIDRGDYNSPLHF,TGTGCCAGCAGTATCGACAGGGGCGATTATAATTCACCCCTCCACTTT
-,-,TRBV5-6,TRBJ1-5,CASSLSSAQPQHF,TGTGCCAGCAGCTTGAGCTCCGCTCAGCCCCAGCATTTT
-,once,TRBV6-5,TRBJ1-2,CASTPRGGGNYGYTF,TGTGCCAGCACCCCTCGGGGGGGTGGGAACTATGGCTACACCTTC
TRBD2,once,TRBV12-5,TRBJ2-3,CASGQGLAGGPTDTQYF,TGTGCTAGTGGCCAAGGACTAGCGGGGGGACCCACAGATACGCAGTATTTT
-,-,TRBV6-5,TRBJ1-2,CASSYSAGGKDGYTF,TGTGCCAGCAGTTACTCAGCTGGGGGCAAGGATGGCTACACCTTC
TRBD2,-,TRBV2,TRBJ2-1,CASSVLGGNEQFF,TGTGCCAGCAGTGTTTTGGGGGGGAATGAGCAGTTCTTC
-,-,TRBV5-1,TRBJ1-2,CASRGDGYGYTF,TGCGCCAGCAGAGGGGACGGTTATGGCTACACCTTC
-,-,TRBV30,TRBJ1-2,CACPLGGNYGYTF,TGTGCCTGCCCCCTAGGAGGCAACTATGGCTACACCTTC
-,-,TRBV30,TRBJ2-1,CAWGGRQGYDEQFF,TGTGCCTGGGGGGGGAGACAGGGCTACGATGAGCAGTTCTTC
-,-,TRBV19,TRBJ1-2,CASSIRSPDYGYTF,TGTGCCAGTAGTATTAGGTCCCCCGACTATGGCTACACCTTC
TRBD2,-,TRBV27,TRBJ2-5,CASSPSSGGFSQYF,TGTGCCAGCAGCCCCTCTAGCGGGGGATTTTCCCAGTACTTC
TRBD1,-,TRBV7-9,TRBJ1-1,CASRLQGAPTEAFF,TGTGCCAGCAGACTACAGGGGGCTCCCACTGAAGCTTTCTTT
-,few,TRBV10-3,TRBJ2-3,CAISNGLRLWGEDTQYF,TGTGCCATCAGTAACGGACTGAGGTTGTGGGGTGAGGATACGCAGTATTTT
-,-,TRBV5-6,TRBJ1-2,CASSLGMGRANYGYTF,TGTGCCAGCAGCTTGGGGATGGGGAGAGCTAACTATGGCTACACCTTC